Listed below are T cell receptor beta chains from one sample, sequenced in a study of CD8 T cells in Susac syndrome. TCRdb reanalysed the immunoSEQ multiplex PCR reads using MiXCR and keeps one entry per CDR3 protein. The top ten clones hold 0.18% of a sample with about 300,000 distinct CDR3 sequences, roughly 90% of them seen once. Material: CD8+ T cells from PBMCs. Receptor source: a human donor with multiple sclerosis. The CDR3 runs from the conserved cysteine through the conserved F or W. The D gene is left open where the match is weak. Only part of the rows carry a size: once, few, many, or a class if the clone is expanded.

V gene: TRBV27
D gene: TRBD1
J gene: TRBJ2-7
clone size: NA
CDR3 protein: CASSSRDRYYEQYF
CDR3 DNA: TGTGCCAGCAGTTCCCGGGACAGATACTACGAGCAGTACTTC

V gene: TRBV25-1
D gene: NA
J gene: TRBJ1-1
clone size: NA
CDR3 protein: CASSGVGEQGGNTEAFF
CDR3 DNA: TGTGCCAGCAGTGGTGTGGGGGAACAGGGCGGCAACACTGAAGCTTTCTTT

V gene: TRBV28
D gene: NA
J gene: TRBJ1-2
clone size: NA
CDR3 protein: CASSLWGRDLFGYTF
CDR3 DNA: TGTGCCAGCAGTTTATGGGGCAGGGATTTATTCGGCTACACCTTC

V gene: TRBV12-3/TRBV12-4
D gene: NA
J gene: TRBJ2-7
clone size: few
CDR3 protein: CASSLDGTSYEQYF
CDR3 DNA: TGTGCCAGCAGTTTGGACGGAACCTCCTACGAGCAGTACTTC

V gene: TRBV20-1
D gene: NA
J gene: TRBJ2-7
clone size: NA
CDR3 protein: CSAPPDRVRGNYEQYF
CDR3 DNA: TGCAGTGCACCTCCCGACAGGGTACGGGGGAACTACGAGCAGTACTTC

V gene: TRBV29-1
D gene: NA
J gene: TRBJ2-2
clone size: NA
CDR3 protein: CSVLPAPSLENMNTGELFF
CDR3 DNA: TGCAGCGTCCTACCTGCGCCCAGCCTAGAGAATATGAACACCGGGGAGCTGTTTTTT

V gene: TRBV9
D gene: NA
J gene: TRBJ2-7
clone size: NA
CDR3 protein: CASSDLDRPSYEQYF
CDR3 DNA: TGTGCCAGCAGCGATCTAGACAGGCCCTCCTACGAGCAGTACTTC

V gene: TRBV30
D gene: NA
J gene: TRBJ2-2
clone size: NA
CDR3 protein: CAWSSSGELFF
CDR3 DNA: TGTGCCTGGAGTTCGTCCGGGGAGCTGTTTTTT

V gene: TRBV28
D gene: NA
J gene: TRBJ2-7
clone size: NA
CDR3 protein: CANDYYEQYF
CDR3 DNA: TGTGCCAATGATTACTACGAGCAGTACTTC

V gene: TRBV7-3
D gene: TRBD1
J gene: TRBJ1-2
clone size: NA
CDR3 protein: CASSLGQGLAGYTF
CDR3 DNA: TGTGCCAGCAGCCTCGGACAGGGGCTGGCAGGCTACACCTTC

V gene: TRBV6-1
D gene: NA
J gene: TRBJ2-2
clone size: NA
CDR3 protein: CASSAEGDTGELFF
CDR3 DNA: TGTGCCAGCAGTGCGGAAGGGGACACCGGGGAGCTGTTTTTT

V gene: TRBV20-1
D gene: TRBD1
J gene: TRBJ2-7
clone size: NA
CDR3 protein: CSAADPGTENYEQYF
CDR3 DNA: TGCAGTGCGGCCGATCCCGGGACAGAAAACTACGAGCAGTACTTC

V gene: TRBV20-1
D gene: NA
J gene: TRBJ2-3
clone size: NA
CDR3 protein: CSAKGRSGGTDTQYF
CDR3 DNA: TGCAGTGCTAAGGGGAGGAGTGGGGGCACAGATACGCAGTATTTT

V gene: TRBV7-8
D gene: TRBD2
J gene: TRBJ2-1
clone size: NA
CDR3 protein: CASSLVAGTSVNNEQFF
CDR3 DNA: TGTGCCAGCAGCTTAGTGGCTGGGACTAGCGTCAACAATGAGCAGTTCTTC

V gene: TRBV7-9
D gene: NA
J gene: TRBJ2-3
clone size: NA
CDR3 protein: CASSLVPDYSTDTQYF
CDR3 DNA: TGTGCCAGCAGCTTAGTTCCCGACTATAGCACAGATACGCAGTATTTT

V gene: TRBV27
D gene: TRBD1
J gene: TRBJ2-7
clone size: once
CDR3 protein: CASSLIAGQGAYEQYF
CDR3 DNA: TGTGCCAGCAGTTTAATCGCCGGACAGGGAGCCTACGAGCAGTACTTC

V gene: TRBV20-1
D gene: NA
J gene: TRBJ2-1
clone size: NA
CDR3 protein: CSARGLLDSSYNEQFF
CDR3 DNA: TGCAGTGCTAGAGGACTACTGGATAGCTCCTACAATGAGCAGTTCTTC

V gene: TRBV12-5
D gene: TRBD1
J gene: TRBJ1-2
clone size: NA
CDR3 protein: CASGLFGQDENYGYTF
CDR3 DNA: TGTGCTAGTGGTTTGTTTGGACAGGACGAAAACTATGGCTACACCTTC

V gene: TRBV7-8
D gene: TRBD2
J gene: TRBJ2-2
clone size: NA
CDR3 protein: CASSLVPSGRSTGELFF
CDR3 DNA: TGTGCCAGCAGCTTAGTTCCTAGCGGGAGGAGCACCGGGGAGCTGTTTTTT

V gene: TRBV28
D gene: NA
J gene: TRBJ1-5
clone size: NA
CDR3 protein: CASSLMGGYSNQPQHF
CDR3 DNA: TGTGCCAGCAGTTTAATGGGGGGCTATAGCAATCAGCCCCAGCATTTT

V gene: TRBV9
D gene: NA
J gene: TRBJ2-3
clone size: NA
CDR3 protein: CASSVEGGPLSDTQYF
CDR3 DNA: TGTGCCAGCAGCGTAGAGGGGGGGCCGTTGTCAGATACGCAGTATTTT

V gene: TRBV12-3/TRBV12-4
D gene: NA
J gene: TRBJ2-7
clone size: NA
CDR3 protein: CASSHTTETYEQYF
CDR3 DNA: TGTGCCAGCAGTCACACGACGGAAACCTACGAGCAGTACTTC

V gene: TRBV14
D gene: TRBD1
J gene: TRBJ2-3
clone size: NA
CDR3 protein: CASSQDIDGQGATDTQYF
CDR3 DNA: TGTGCCAGCAGCCAAGACATCGATGGACAGGGGGCGACAGATACGCAGTATTTT

V gene: TRBV5-1
D gene: TRBD2
J gene: TRBJ2-1
clone size: NA
CDR3 protein: CASSQTSGRANEQFF
CDR3 DNA: TGCGCCAGCAGCCAGACTAGCGGGAGGGCAAATGAGCAGTTCTTC

V gene: TRBV20-1
D gene: NA
J gene: TRBJ2-7
clone size: NA
CDR3 protein: CSAPFSYEQYF
CDR3 DNA: TGCAGTGCTCCTTTTTCCTACGAGCAGTACTTC

V gene: TRBV27
D gene: TRBD2
J gene: TRBJ2-7
clone size: NA
CDR3 protein: CASSLLRTSGGYEQYF
CDR3 DNA: TGTGCCAGCAGCCTATTACGGACTAGCGGGGGCTACGAGCAGTACTTC

V gene: TRBV3-1
D gene: TRBD2
J gene: TRBJ2-3
clone size: NA
CDR3 protein: CASSQGTSDLGADTQYF
CDR3 DNA: TGTGCCAGCAGCCAAGGGACTAGCGACCTTGGGGCAGATACGCAGTATTTT

V gene: TRBV11-1
D gene: TRBD1
J gene: TRBJ1-3
clone size: once
CDR3 protein: CASSLVSTGDFFRPGNTIYF
CDR3 DNA: TGTGCCAGCAGCTTAGTTTCTACAGGGGACTTTTTCAGACCTGGAAACACCATATATTTT

V gene: TRBV27
D gene: NA
J gene: TRBJ2-7
clone size: NA
CDR3 protein: CASSLYRVPYEQYF
CDR3 DNA: TGTGCCAGCAGTTTATACCGGGTACCCTACGAGCAGTACTTC

V gene: TRBV19
D gene: NA
J gene: TRBJ1-1
clone size: NA
CDR3 protein: CASSFSREGPNTEAFF
CDR3 DNA: TGTGCCAGTAGTTTCTCTCGGGAGGGCCCCAACACTGAAGCTTTCTTT

V gene: TRBV9
D gene: TRBD2
J gene: TRBJ2-1
clone size: once
CDR3 protein: CASSVEERVIAGVGREQFF
CDR3 DNA: TGTGCCAGCAGCGTAGAAGAAAGAGTGATAGCGGGAGTTGGACGGGAGCAGTTCTTC

V gene: TRBV14
D gene: NA
J gene: TRBJ2-1
clone size: NA
CDR3 protein: CASSQAGIYNEQFF
CDR3 DNA: TGTGCCAGCAGCCAGGCCGGGATCTACAATGAGCAGTTCTTC

V gene: TRBV12-3/TRBV12-4
D gene: NA
J gene: TRBJ2-3
clone size: NA
CDR3 protein: CASTTQGTDTQYF
CDR3 DNA: TGTGCCAGTACGACGCAGGGGACAGATACGCAGTATTTT

V gene: TRBV28
D gene: NA
J gene: TRBJ2-3
clone size: once
CDR3 protein: CASLPWQSTDTQYF
CDR3 DNA: TGTGCCAGCCTCCCGTGGCAGAGCACAGATACGCAGTATTTT

V gene: TRBV28
D gene: NA
J gene: TRBJ1-5
clone size: NA
CDR3 protein: CASSRTAELRNQPQHF
CDR3 DNA: TGTGCCAGCAGTCGGACAGCGGAATTACGCAATCAGCCCCAGCATTTT

V gene: TRBV4-3
D gene: NA
J gene: TRBJ2-7
clone size: few
CDR3 protein: CASSLDRDFSYEQYF
CDR3 DNA: TGCGCCAGCAGCCTAGACCGGGACTTCTCCTACGAGCAGTACTTC

V gene: TRBV27
D gene: NA
J gene: TRBJ2-7
clone size: few
CDR3 protein: CASSLSRGAYEQYF
CDR3 DNA: TGTGCCAGCAGTTTATCAAGGGGCGCCTACGAGCAGTACTTC

V gene: TRBV5-1
D gene: NA
J gene: TRBJ2-5
clone size: NA
CDR3 protein: CASSFRESTDPTMRQETQYF
CDR3 DNA: TGCGCCAGCAGCTTTCGCGAATCGACAGACCCGACTATGAGACAAGAGACCCAGTACTTC

V gene: TRBV27
D gene: NA
J gene: TRBJ2-2
clone size: NA
CDR3 protein: CASSFLGGSDTGELFF
CDR3 DNA: TGTGCCAGCAGTTTCCTAGGAGGGAGTGACACCGGGGAGCTGTTTTTT

V gene: TRBV9
D gene: TRBD1
J gene: TRBJ1-5
clone size: NA
CDR3 protein: CASSSGTGGFQPQHF
CDR3 DNA: TGTGCCAGCAGTTCCGGGACAGGGGGATTTCAGCCCCAGCATTTT

V gene: TRBV20-1
D gene: TRBD1
J gene: TRBJ1-6
clone size: NA
CDR3 protein: CSARGQNNSPLHF
CDR3 DNA: TGCAGTGCCCGGGGACAGAATAATTCACCCCTCCACTTT

V gene: TRBV4-3
D gene: NA
J gene: TRBJ1-1
clone size: NA
CDR3 protein: CASSQDSRPWGEAFF
CDR3 DNA: TGCGCCAGCAGCCAAGATTCCCGTCCTTGGGGAGAAGCTTTCTTT

V gene: TRBV7-3
D gene: NA
J gene: TRBJ2-3
clone size: NA
CDR3 protein: CASSLHQLSGADTQYF
CDR3 DNA: TGTGCCAGCAGCTTACACCAGTTGAGCGGCGCAGATACGCAGTATTTT

V gene: TRBV28
D gene: NA
J gene: TRBJ1-4
clone size: NA
CDR3 protein: CASRRVSATNEKLFF
CDR3 DNA: TGTGCCAGCAGACGGGTCTCAGCAACTAATGAAAAACTGTTTTTT

V gene: TRBV19
D gene: NA
J gene: TRBJ2-5
clone size: NA
CDR3 protein: CASSPALGRPGTQYF
CDR3 DNA: TGTGCCAGTAGCCCCGCCTTGGGCCGGCCGGGGACCCAGTACTTC

V gene: TRBV7-9
D gene: TRBD2
J gene: TRBJ2-1
clone size: NA
CDR3 protein: CASQRREGRQNSYNEQFF
CDR3 DNA: TGTGCCAGCCAGCGGCGGGAGGGCCGTCAGAACTCCTACAATGAGCAGTTCTTC

V gene: TRBV28
D gene: TRBD2
J gene: TRBJ2-1
clone size: NA
CDR3 protein: CASSFPVAGVALSNNEQFF
CDR3 DNA: TGTGCCAGCAGTTTTCCCGTAGCGGGAGTAGCCCTGTCGAACAATGAGCAGTTCTTC

V gene: TRBV4-1
D gene: TRBD1
J gene: TRBJ1-1
clone size: NA
CDR3 protein: CASSQESGGTEAFF
CDR3 DNA: TGCGCCAGCAGCCAAGAATCAGGGGGGACTGAAGCTTTCTTT

V gene: TRBV14
D gene: NA
J gene: TRBJ2-7
clone size: few
CDR3 protein: CASSPGYSYEQYF
CDR3 DNA: TGTGCCAGCAGTCCGGGATACTCCTACGAGCAGTACTTC

V gene: TRBV11-2
D gene: TRBD2
J gene: TRBJ2-7
clone size: NA
CDR3 protein: CASSLSGLAFDEQYF
CDR3 DNA: TGTGCCAGCAGCCTCAGTGGACTAGCGTTCGACGAGCAGTACTTC

V gene: TRBV19
D gene: TRBD1
J gene: TRBJ2-7
clone size: NA
CDR3 protein: CASSSHRDRLDEQYF
CDR3 DNA: TGTGCCAGTAGTTCTCACCGGGACAGGCTGGACGAGCAGTACTTC

V gene: TRBV7-6
D gene: NA
J gene: TRBJ2-7
clone size: NA
CDR3 protein: CASSLTNYPTYEQYF
CDR3 DNA: TGTGCCAGCAGCTTAACTAACTACCCCACCTACGAGCAGTACTTC

V gene: TRBV5-5
D gene: NA
J gene: TRBJ1-6
clone size: NA
CDR3 protein: CASSLDRAEVTPLHF
CDR3 DNA: TGTGCCAGCAGCTTGGACAGGGCGGAGGTGACACCCCTCCACTTT

V gene: TRBV25-1
D gene: NA
J gene: TRBJ2-1
clone size: NA
CDR3 protein: CASSEENEQFF
CDR3 DNA: TGTGCCAGCAGTGAAGAAAATGAGCAGTTCTTC